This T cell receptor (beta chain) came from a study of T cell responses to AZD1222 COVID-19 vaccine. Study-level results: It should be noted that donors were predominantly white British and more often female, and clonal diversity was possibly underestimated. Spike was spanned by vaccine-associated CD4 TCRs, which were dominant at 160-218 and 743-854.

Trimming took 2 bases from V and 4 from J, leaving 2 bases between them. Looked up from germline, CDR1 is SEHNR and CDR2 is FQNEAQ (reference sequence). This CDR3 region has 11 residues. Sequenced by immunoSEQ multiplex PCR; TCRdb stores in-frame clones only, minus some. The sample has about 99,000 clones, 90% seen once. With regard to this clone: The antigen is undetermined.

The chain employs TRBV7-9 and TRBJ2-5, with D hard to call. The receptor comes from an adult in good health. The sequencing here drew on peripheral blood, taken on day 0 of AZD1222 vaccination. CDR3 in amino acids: CASSLTETQYF. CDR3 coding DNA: TGTGCCAGCAGCTTAACAGAGACCCAGTACTTC.